The 25 T cell receptor beta chains below come from one sample, sequenced in a study of shared clonotypes between healthy human individuals. The data were produced by immunoSEQ multiplex PCR, yet TCRdb's version contains in-frame clones alone and is incomplete. This table has a few million clones, approximately 96% appearing once. Sequences were obtained from naive CD4+ T cells sorted from blood. Stated subset: CD45RA+ positively selected. The receptors shown here come from a man younger than 35 in good health.

The chain is built from TRBV5-4 and TRBJ2-2; 8 bases align to TRBD2. CDR1 SGHNT and CDR2 YYREEE come from the germline V gene (reference sequence). The CDR3 is 14 amino acids. V was clipped by 5 bases and J by 8 bases; unmatched bases: 8. Here the CDR3 DNA reads TGTGCCAGCAGTCCGGGAGGGGTTCGAGGGGAGCTGTTTTTT. It yields the protein CASSPGGVRGELFF.

The V call is TRBV2, the J call TRBJ2-7; D remains unclear. V lost 6 bases and J 7 bases, leaving 10 bases between the germline ends. The CDR3 is 11 residues long. The V gene's germline CDR1 is SNHLY and CDR2 FYNNEI. This CDR3 is CASSMDGEQYF. As DNA, the CDR3 is TGTGCCAGCAGCATGGACGGTGAGCAGTACTTC. The full variable domain, completed using reference TRBV2 and TRBJ2-7, is EPEVTQTPSHQVTQMGQEVILRCVPISNHLYFYWYRQILGQKVEFLVSFYNNEISEKSEIFDDQFSVERPDGSNFTLKIRSTKLEDSAMYFCASSMDGEQYFGPGTRLTVT.

The rearrangement links TRBV18 to TRBJ1-5; D remains ambiguous. Germline V gives CDR1 KGHSH, CDR2 LQKENI. V lost 0 bases and J lost 6, with 12 bases in between. CDR3 size: 15 residues. CDR3 in DNA: TGTGCCAGCTCACCACCAGGCGTGAGCGGTCAGCCCCAGCATTTT. Residues: CASSPPGVSGQPQHF.

The rearrangement links TRBV30 to TRBJ2-7, with 7 positions matching TRBD1. CDR3 length: 13 amino acids. Trimming removed 0 bases from V and 5 bases from J; junction bases left unmatched: 4. Germline V lookup: CDR1 GTSNPN, CDR2 SVGIG (reference sequence). The CDR3 loop reads CAWSVGGRNEQYF. CDR3 DNA: TGTGCCTGGAGTGTAGGGGGCAGGAACGAGCAGTACTTC.

The V gene is TRBV30, the J gene TRBJ2-3, with D possibly matching TRBD1 (6 bases). The germline CDR1 and CDR2 sequences are GTSNPN and SVGIG (reference sequence). V dropped 0 bases and J dropped 1 base, with 14 bases sitting between them. The CDR3 has 16 amino acids. CDR3 residues: CAWSVLQGPRTDTQYF. For the CDR3, the DNA is TGTGCCTGGAGTGTACTGCAGGGGCCTCGCACAGATACGCAGTATTTT.

V and J are TRBV5-6 and TRBJ2-1; 9 nucleotides align to TRBD2. With 1 base clipped from V and 0 bases from J, the junction kept 8 bases outside the gene matches. Germline V lookup: CDR1 SGHDT, CDR2 YYEEEE. The CDR3 runs to 18 residues. CDR3 region: CASSLRASGTFSYNEQFF. In DNA, the CDR3 is TGTGCCAGCAGCTTGAGGGCTAGCGGGACCTTCTCCTACAATGAGCAGTTCTTC.

The chain couples TRBV6-5 to TRBJ1-1; D gene uncertain. CDR1 and CDR2 from the germline V gene are MNHEY and SVGAGI. The CDR3 has 13 residues. The V gene lost 6 bases and the J gene lost 10 bases, with 18 bases spanning the gap. In DNA form, the CDR3 reads TGTGCCAGCAGCACCGGTTGGCCCTCATCAGCTTTCTTT. Translation gives CASSTGWPSSAFF.

The V and J genes are TRBV2 and TRBJ2-3; 7 nucleotides agree with TRBD1. V dropped 6 bases and J dropped 2; count of bases not matched to a gene: 8. The CDR3 covers 15 residues. Germline CDR1 and CDR2: SNHLY and FYNNEI. This chain's CDR3 is CASSVTGPLTDTQYF. CDR3 DNA: TGTGCCAGCAGCGTGACAGGGCCACTCACAGATACGCAGTATTTT.

The chain recombines TRBV30 with TRBJ2-5, with 13 bases identical to TRBD2. The CDR3 extends over 13 amino acids. Germline V gene sequence: CDR1 GTSNPN, CDR2 SVGIG (reference sequence). The V and J ends lost 5 bases and 5 bases, in that order; junction bases with no gene match: 2. CDR3 nucleotide sequence: TGTGCCTGGGCGGGACTAGCGGGGGAGACCCAGTACTTC. It yields the protein CAWAGLAGETQYF. Based on the CDR3 plus reference TRBV30 and TRBJ2-5, the full variable domain is SQTIHQWPATLVQPVGSPLSLECTVEGTSNPNLYWYRQAAGRGLQLLFYSVGIGQISSEVPQNLSASRPQDRQFILSSKKLLLSDSGFYLCAWAGLAGETQYFGPGTRLLVL.

This clone was detected only once. The V call is TRBV2, the J call TRBJ2-7; 10 bases are a match to TRBD1. The germline CDR1 and CDR2 sequences are SNHLY and FYNNEI. V shed 7 bases and J 2 bases; nucleotides not matched to a gene: 2. The CDR3 consists of 13 residues. As DNA, the CDR3 is TGTGCCAGCAAGGGACAGGGGACCTACGAGCAGTACTTC. Protein sequence: CASKGQGTYEQYF.

The chain couples TRBV11-2 to TRBJ1-2, with 11 bases fitting TRBD1. The CDR3 sequence is 15 residues long. Unmatched junction bases numbered 6, after V lost 1 base and J lost 8 bases. The V gene's germline CDR1 is SGHAT and CDR2 FQNNGV. DNA for the CDR3: TGTGCCAGCAGCTTAGTTGGGACAGGGGGGGACGGCTACACCTTC. It encodes CASSLVGTGGDGYTF.

The chain is built from TRBV27 and TRBJ1-6; TRBD1 matches at 8 bases. Germline V CDR1 and CDR2: MNHEY, SMNVEV (reference sequence). CDR3 length: 14 residues. The trim removed 6 bases at V and 10 bases at J, leaving 8 bases unmatched. The CDR3 DNA reads TGTGCCAGCAGCGGACAGGGAAGCGCCTCACCCCTCCACTTT. Amino acid sequence: CASSGQGSASPLHF.

Remarks on this clone: The identical CDR3 is also encoded by other nucleotide sequences in the sample. This chain joins TRBV28 and TRBJ1-6, with TRBD1 as a possible D gene (5 bases). With 3 bases removed from V and 1 base from J, the gap between germline ends came to 7 bases. This CDR3 is 15 amino acids long. Germline values: CDR1 MDHEN, CDR2 SYDVKM. DNA for the CDR3: TGTGCCAGCAGTTTGGGGGGTTCCTATAATTCACCCCTCCACTTT. Translating gives CASSLGGSYNSPLHF.

This clone was found a few times. The chain employs TRBV23-1 and TRBJ1-5, with 8 bases aligning to TRBD1. TRBV23-1 is recorded as an ORF, its role being uncertain. This CDR3 spans 13 amino acids. V shed 10 bases and J 4 bases; nucleotides not matched to a gene: 6. The CDR3 sequence: CATQQGVNQPQHF. The CDR3 nucleotides read TGCGCCACCCAACAGGGGGTTAATCAGCCCCAGCATTTT.

The rearrangement links TRBV7-6 to TRBJ1-5; 9 nucleotides agree with TRBD1. From germline, CDR1 is SGHVS and CDR2 FNYEAQ. This CDR3 is built from 14 residues. Germline trimming cut 9 bases from V and 7 bases from J; bases unmatched to any gene: 10. For the CDR3, the DNA is TGTGCCAGTGCAACAGGGGGCGACGGGCAGCCCCAGCATTTT. This gives the protein CASATGGDGQPQHF.

This rearrangement joins TRBV7-9 to TRBJ2-7; 7 bases are shared with TRBD1. The trim removed 1 base at V and 3 bases at J, leaving 6 bases unmatched. CDR3 length: 15 amino acids. CDR1 and CDR2 from the germline V gene are SEHNR and FQNEAQ (reference sequence). The CDR3 DNA is TGTGCCAGCAGCTTAGGGACAGGTAGGAACTACGAGCAGTACTTC. The encoded protein is CASSLGTGRNYEQYF.

The J gene is TRBJ2-1, the V gene TRBV27, with 7 bases fitting TRBD2. The germline gives CDR1 MNHEY, CDR2 SMNVEV (reference sequence). CDR3 length: 13 residues. J lost 8 bases, V lost 3 bases, and 4 bases had no gene match. CDR3 residues: CASSLREGYEQFF. The CDR3 nucleotides read TGTGCCAGCAGTTTGAGGGAGGGGTATGAGCAGTTCTTC.

A single count supports this clone. This same CDR3 is encoded by further DNA sequences in the sample. The V and J genes are TRBV5-6 and TRBJ2-7; TRBD1 matches at 9 bases. Germline V gene lookup returns CDR1 SGHDT and CDR2 YYEEEE. The CDR3 contains 14 residues. V dropped 4 bases and J dropped 4; count of bases not matched to a gene: 6. In DNA, the CDR3 is TGTGCCAGCAGCCTCGGGGACAGGGTTTACGAGCAGTACTTC. Encoded protein: CASSLGDRVYEQYF.

V and J are TRBV7-2 and TRBJ2-3; tentative D call: TRBD1 (5 bases). The CDR3 is 17 amino acids. Germline V gene lookup returns CDR1 SGHTA and CDR2 FQGNSA. Trimming left V 5 bases short and J 2 bases short, with 20 bases between. The CDR3 here is CASSIRQPRFFTDTQYF. The DNA of the CDR3 is TGTGCCAGCAGCATAAGACAGCCCCGTTTTTTCACAGATACGCAGTATTTT.

The chain recombines TRBV27 with TRBJ2-1; no clear D gene. This CDR3 comprises 12 residues. Trimming took off 9 bases at V and 6 bases at J, with 12 bases between the two ends. Germline V gives CDR1 MNHEY, CDR2 SMNVEV (reference sequence). The CDR3 DNA reads as TGTGCCAGACCCGGCCACCCCAATGAGCAGTTCTTC. This sequence encodes CARPGHPNEQFF.

The chain recombines TRBV15 with TRBJ2-7; D is perhaps TRBD1 (6 bases). This CDR3 spans 15 amino acids. Deletions cut 6 bases from V and 6 bases from J, with 21 bases between. Germline CDR1 is LNHNV and CDR2 is YYDKDF (reference sequence). CDR3 sequence: CATSKGQGGRSEQYF. Here the CDR3 DNA reads TGTGCCACCAGTAAGGGCCAAGGGGGAAGAAGCGAGCAGTACTTC.

The rearrangement links TRBV7-3 to TRBJ2-2, with 11 bases fitting TRBD1. The CDR3 spans 16 residues. CDR1 is SGHTA, CDR2 FQGTGA, per germline. V trimming: 3 bases; J trimming: 4 bases; junction bases outside the gene matches: 4. The CDR3 is CASSFPGQGGTGELFF. DNA of the CDR3: TGTGCCAGCAGCTTCCCGGGACAGGGGGGCACCGGGGAGCTGTTTTTT. Variable domain in full (rest from reference TRBV7-3 and TRBJ2-2): GAGVSQTPSNKVTEKGKYVELRCDPISGHTALYWYRQSLGQGPEFLIYFQGTGAADDSGLPNDRFFAVRPEGSVSTLKIQRTERGDSAVYLCASSFPGQGGTGELFFGEGSRLTVL.

V gene TRBV7-2 combines with J gene TRBJ2-7; 10 positions match TRBD2. This CDR3 is 16 amino acids long. With V trimmed by 4 bases and J by 6 bases, 12 bases remained unmatched. The germline gives CDR1 SGHTA, CDR2 FQGNSA. The CDR3 DNA follows: TGTGCCAGCAGCTACACTCGAACTAGCGGGATCGCCGAGCAGTACTTC. Translating gives CASSYTRTSGIAEQYF. The whole variable domain, remainder taken from reference TRBV7-2 and TRBJ2-7, is GAGVSQSPSNKVTEKGKDVELRCDPISGHTALYWYRQSLGQGLEFLIYFQGNSAPDKSGLPSDRFSAERTGGSVSTLTIQRTQQEDSAVYLCASSYTRTSGIAEQYFGPGTRLTVT.

The chain has TRBV5-1 and TRBJ2-7; D remains ambiguous. There are 13 residues in the CDR3. Per the germline V gene, CDR1 is SGHRS and CDR2 is YFSETQ. V lost 3 bases and J 7 bases, leaving 14 bases between the germline ends. For the CDR3, the DNA is TGCGCCAGCAGCTGGAATCTCTTGGGAGAGCAGTACTTC. Residues: CASSWNLLGEQYF.

The chain couples TRBV5-4 to TRBJ2-3, with 7 bases identical to TRBD2. This CDR3 contains 12 residues. The V gene's germline CDR1 is SGHNT and CDR2 YYREEE (reference sequence). V lost 9 bases, J lost 5 bases, and 6 bases stayed unmatched. CDR3 in DNA: TGTGCCACCGGGACTACTGGAGATACGCAGTATTTT. Translated: CATGTTGDTQYF.